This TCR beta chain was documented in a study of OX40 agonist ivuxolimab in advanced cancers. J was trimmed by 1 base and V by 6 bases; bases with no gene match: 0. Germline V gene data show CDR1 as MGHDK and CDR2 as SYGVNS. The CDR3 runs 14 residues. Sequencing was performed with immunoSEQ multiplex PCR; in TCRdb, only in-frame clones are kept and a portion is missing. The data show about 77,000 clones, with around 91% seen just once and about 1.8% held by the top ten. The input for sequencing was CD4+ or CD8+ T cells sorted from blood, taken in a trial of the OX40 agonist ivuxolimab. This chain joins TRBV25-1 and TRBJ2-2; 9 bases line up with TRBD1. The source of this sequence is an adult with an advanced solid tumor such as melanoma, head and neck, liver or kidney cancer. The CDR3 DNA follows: TGTGCCAGCAGGGGACAGGGGAACACCGGGGAGCTGTTTTTT. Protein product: CASRGQGNTGELFF. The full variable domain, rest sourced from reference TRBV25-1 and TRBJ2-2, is EADIYQTPRYLVIGTGKKITLECSQTMGHDKMYWYQQDPGMELHLIHYSYGVNSTEKGDLSSESTVSRIRTEHFPLTLESARPSHTSQYLCASRGQGNTGELFFGEGSRLTVL.